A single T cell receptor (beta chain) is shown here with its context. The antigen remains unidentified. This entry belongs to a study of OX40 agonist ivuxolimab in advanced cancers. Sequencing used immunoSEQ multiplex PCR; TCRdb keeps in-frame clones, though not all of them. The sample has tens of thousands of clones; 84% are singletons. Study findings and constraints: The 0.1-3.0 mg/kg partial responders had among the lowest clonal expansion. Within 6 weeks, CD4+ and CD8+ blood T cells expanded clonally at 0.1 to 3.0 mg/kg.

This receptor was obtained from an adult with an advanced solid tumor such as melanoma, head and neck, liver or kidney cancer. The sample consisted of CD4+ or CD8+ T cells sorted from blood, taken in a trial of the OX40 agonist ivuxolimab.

CDR3 sequence (DNA): TGTGCCAGTAGTATACTGGCAGGGGAAAAACTGTTTTTT. Protein: CASSILAGEKLFF. The chain combines TRBV19 with TRBJ1-4; tentative D call: TRBD1 (5 bases). V was clipped by 2 bases and J by 8 bases, with 9 bases between them. Germline CDR1 is LNHDA and CDR2 is SQIVND (reference sequence). The CDR3 is 13 amino acids.